These 13 T cell receptor beta chains came from one sample sequenced in a study of blood T cell repertoires in COVID-19. TCRdb's copy holds only in-frame clones and misses some; the assay was immunoSEQ multiplex PCR. The sample includes under 250,000 clones, approximately 88% of them seen just once. Sequenced input: peripheral blood. Receptors were obtained from a woman in her 30s with COVID-19, enrolled during active disease.

The genes are TRBV19 and TRBJ2-5, with 7 bases lining up with TRBD1. This CDR3 has 15 amino acids. CDR1 is LNHDA, CDR2 SQIVND, per germline (reference sequence). After removal of 6 bases from V and 5 bases from J, the junction contained 12 bases not matched to a gene. DNA for the CDR3: TGTGCCAGTAGCGATCGCCCGGGACAGTGGGAGACCCAGTACTTC. This encodes CASSDRPGQWETQYF.

The V gene is TRBV19, the J gene TRBJ2-2; maybe TRBD1 (7 bases). Germline values: CDR1 LNHDA, CDR2 SQIVND (reference sequence). CDR3 size: 15 residues. The ends were cut back, 7 bases at V and 6 bases at J, with 18 bases in the middle. CDR3 sequence: CASKGALGTPGELFF. The DNA for the CDR3 is TGTGCCAGTAAGGGGGCCCTTGGGACTCCCGGGGAGCTGTTTTTT.

The chain joins TRBV28 to TRBJ1-5; no definite D call. The CDR3 sequence is 15 residues long. The V end lost 2 bases, the J end lost 0 bases, and 8 bases lay between the germline ends. Looked up from germline, CDR1 is MDHEN and CDR2 is SYDVKM. The CDR3 region is CASSLTAGSNQPQHF. The CDR3 bases are TGTGCCAGCAGTTTAACGGCAGGTAGCAATCAGCCCCAGCATTTT.

This rearrangement joins TRBV6-5 to TRBJ1-2, with a weak D call TRBD1 (6 bases). V dropped 4 bases and J dropped 2 bases, with 14 bases sitting between them. The CDR3 contains 15 residues. Germline CDR1 reads MNHEY; CDR2 reads SVGAGI. CDR3 residues: CASSSPRDTNYGYTF. DNA for the CDR3: TGTGCCAGCAGTTCCCCGAGGGACACCAACTATGGCTACACCTTC.

This clone was found once. The CDR3 loop is CASRPLAGVDEQYV. DNA of the CDR3: TGTGCCAGCAGACCACTAGCGGGGGTCGACGAGCAGTACGTC. The V call is TRBV6-5, the J call TRBJ2-7, with 11 bases fitting TRBD2. Germline V CDR1 and CDR2: MNHEY, SVGAGI. The J segment lost 5 bases and the V segment lost 6 bases, leaving 6 bases of the junction unmatched. There are 14 residues in the CDR3.

V is TRBV11-3 and J is TRBJ1-1; TRBD1 aligns across 7 bases. This CDR3 is 13 amino acids long. From germline, CDR1 is SGHNT and CDR2 YENEEA. V dropped 5 bases and J dropped 6; count of bases not matched to a gene: 6. DNA for the CDR3: TGTGCCAGCAGCAGACCGGGACAGCCTGAAGCTTTCTTT. As protein: CASSRPGQPEAFF.

The J gene is TRBJ2-3, the V gene TRBV27, with TRBD2 as a possible D gene (6 bases). V shed 4 bases and J shed 4 bases, with 18 bases lying between them. Germline lookup yields CDR1 MNHEY and CDR2 SMNVEV (reference sequence). The length of the CDR3 is 16 residues. The CDR3 DNA sequence: TGTGCCAGCAGTTCTCTTGTTAGCGGCAGGGCAGATACGCAGTATTTT. This codes for CASSSLVSGRADTQYF.

This chain joins TRBV7-2 and TRBJ1-6, with D uncertain. V gave up 2 bases and J gave up 8 bases, with 16 bases separating them. The CDR3 loop spans 16 amino acids. CDR1 is SGHTA, CDR2 FQGNSA, per germline. The CDR3 nucleotides are TGTGCCAGCAGCTTATATTCGGGGAGCCGGGATTCACCCCTCCACTTT. The encoded protein is CASSLYSGSRDSPLHF.

V usage is TRBV28 and J usage is TRBJ2-7; D unresolved. The CDR3 has 13 amino acids. The germline V gene encodes CDR1 MDHEN and CDR2 SYDVKM. The V gene lost 1 base and the J gene lost 3 bases, with 7 bases spanning the gap. Here the CDR3 DNA reads TGTGCCAGCAGTTTATCTCACAGCTACGAGCAGTACTTC. Its translation is CASSLSHSYEQYF.

V usage is TRBV4-2 and J usage is TRBJ2-3; no firm D call. This CDR3 region has 16 residues. V was trimmed by 2 bases and J by 4 bases, leaving 16 bases between them. Germline-derived CDR1 and CDR2 are LGHNA and YNFKEQ. Here the CDR3 reads CASSQSLRSLADTQYF. CDR3 DNA: TGTGCCAGCAGCCAATCCCTGAGGTCTCTAGCAGATACGCAGTATTTT.

The rearrangement links TRBV4-1 to TRBJ2-7; TRBD1 agrees at 7 bases. V shed 3 bases and J 3 bases; nucleotides not matched to a gene: 5. This CDR3 has 14 residues. In germline, CDR1 is MGHRA, CDR2 YSYEKL. CDR3 sequence (DNA): TGCGCCAGCAGCCAGACAGGGACCATCTACGAGCAGTACTTC. This codes for CASSQTGTIYEQYF.

The chain carries TRBV11-2 and TRBJ2-7, with 8 bases aligning to TRBD2. The CDR3 covers 15 residues. The V gene end was trimmed by 1 base and the J gene end by 3 bases; junction bases not matched to a gene: 5. From germline, CDR1 is SGHAT and CDR2 FQNNGV. The CDR3 region has the DNA TGTGCCAGCAGCTTAGGACTAGCGCATTACTACGAGCAGTACGTC. It is translated as CASSLGLAHYYEQYV.

This clone was observed a single time. The genes are TRBV2 and TRBJ2-3; D is perhaps TRBD1 (6 bases). Trimming took off 7 bases at V and 4 bases at J, with 15 bases between the two ends. In germline, CDR1 is SNHLY, CDR2 FYNNEI. This CDR3 contains 14 residues. CDR3: CASTPRGLADTQYF. The CDR3, as DNA: TGTGCCAGCACCCCGAGGGGGTTGGCAGATACGCAGTATTTT.